This T cell receptor (beta chain) was captured in a study of cytomegalovirus exposure and HLA in healthy donors. The study ran its PCR with 60 Vbeta and 13 Jbeta primers. Clones were sequenced by immunoSEQ multiplex PCR, and TCRdb holds only the in-frame ones, with some missing. The sample holds around 150,000 clones, roughly 81% seen once. Germline CDR1 reads SGHDT; CDR2 reads YYEEEE. This CDR3 region has 12 residues. J lost 9 bases, V lost 3 bases, and 5 bases had no gene match. The chain carries TRBV5-6 and TRBJ1-1; 7 bases are shared with TRBD1. The sample comprised PBMCs. The TCR sequence derives from a man aged 18 to 30 in good health and CMV-seropositive. The CDR3 sequence is CASSSRQGQAFF. DNA for the CDR3: TGTGCCAGCAGCTCGAGACAGGGACAAGCTTTCTTT. The whole variable domain, remainder taken from reference TRBV5-6 and TRBJ1-1, is DAGVTQSPTHLIKTRGQQVTLRCSPKSGHDTVSWYQQALGQGPQFIFQYYEEEERQRGNFPDRFSGHQFPNYSSELNVNALLLGDSALYLCASSSRQGQAFFGQGTRLTVV.